This T cell receptor (beta chain) was found in a study of OX40 agonist ivuxolimab in advanced cancers. Notes on the research overall: The costimulatory receptor OX40 (CD134) was targeted by ivuxolimab, a fully human IgG2 agonistic monoclonal antibody. Intravenous ivuxolimab was administered to patients every 2 weeks at six dose levels: 0.01, 0.1, 0.3, 1.5, 3 and 10 mg/kg. Of the roughly 54 dose-escalation patients, hepatocellular carcinoma was present in some 19, melanoma in roughly 15, renal cell carcinoma in 9 and head and neck cancer in 9. A male proportion of about 79% and a mean age of 60 years, ranging from 23 to 79, were recorded for the dose-escalation cohort. Prior anti-PD-1, anti-PD-L1 or anti-CTLA-4 therapy was permitted, and checkpoint inhibitors had been received by roughly 40% of dose-escalation patients. Partial responses occurred in three dose-escalation patients: two with cutaneous melanoma and one with hepatocellular carcinoma. The purpose of peripheral TCRbeta sequencing was to test whether ivuxolimab changed TCR sequence diversity and led to clonal T-cell expansion. The paper reports the monotherapy dose-escalation portion (N = 52 patients) of the phase I ivuxolimab trial.

CDR1 and CDR2 are read off the germline V gene (reference sequence) as SEHNR and FQNEAQ. V is reduced by 7 bases and J by 0 bases, leaving a spacing of 16 bases between them. Including cysteine and phenylalanine, the CDR3 has 16 amino acids. Here the CDR3 DNA is all that survives: 48 bases in frame from base 1. Patients with autoimmune disease history or receiving systemic immunosuppression were excluded from the trial. Peripheral blood for TCR sequencing was collected from all dose cohorts at baseline, on cycle 4 day 1, and on cycle 7 day 1. The samples were drawn from a first-in-human, open-label, multicenter phase I dose-escalation trial of ivuxolimab. Adults with locally advanced or metastatic melanoma, renal cell, hepatocellular, or head and neck squamous cell carcinoma were enrolled in the trial. Before TCR sequencing, CD4+ T cells and CD8+ T cells from peripheral blood were sorted into separate populations.

Genomic DNA was extracted from sorted cells for sequencing of the TCRbeta CDR3 region. The immunoSEQ Assay was used for sequencing of TCRbeta CDR3 regions. TCRdb obtained this table from immuneACCESS and retained in-frame rearrangements with V and J assigned. These tables miss some clones; where compared with another copy, unresolved V genes account for less than half of the shortfall, and the remainder is unexplained. For this sample the table gives about 25,000 clones, of which approximately 86% were detected only once. Jointly, the top ten make up 40% to 55% of the sample. A word on this clone: The specificity of this receptor is unknown. No base-level quality is on record; no much larger clone is a single base apart.

General study outcomes and caveats: At doses of 0.1 to 3.0 mg/kg, clonal expansion of both CD4+ and CD8+ T cells in blood was seen between baseline and week 6. Low levels of normalized T-cell clonal expansion were also shown by some nonresponding patients. On average, CD8+ T cells showed more expanded clones than CD4+ T cells after ivuxolimab. Which antigens the clonally expanded peripheral T cells were specific for was not determined. Partial responders in the 0.1-3.0 mg/kg groups had among the lowest normalized peripheral clonal expansion, especially among CD8+ T cells.

Rearrangement joined TRBV7-9 to TRBJ1-5; D gene: possibly TRBD1, on 5 matching bases. Sample: CD4+ or CD8+ T cells sorted from blood, taken in a trial of the OX40 agonist ivuxolimab. The sequence was collected from an adult with an advanced solid tumor such as melanoma, head and neck, liver or kidney cancer. The DNA reads TGTGCCAGCATTTCAGGGTGTAGGGCTAGCAATCAGCCCCAGCATTTT. This encodes CASISGCRASNQPQHF. With all but the CDR3 taken from the reference TRBV7-9 and TRBJ1-5 genes, the full variable domain is: DTGVSQNPRHKITKRGQNVTFRCDPISEHNRLYWYRQTLGQGPEFLTYFQNEAQLEKSRLLSDRFSAERPKGSFSTLEIQRTEQGDSAMYLCASISGCRASNQPQHFGDGTRLSIL.